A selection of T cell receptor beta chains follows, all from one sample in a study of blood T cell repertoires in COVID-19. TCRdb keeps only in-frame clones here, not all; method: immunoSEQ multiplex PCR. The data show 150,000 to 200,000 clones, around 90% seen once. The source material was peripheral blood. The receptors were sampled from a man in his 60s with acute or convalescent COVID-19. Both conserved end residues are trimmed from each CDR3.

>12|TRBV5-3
ARSTDRGPQPQH
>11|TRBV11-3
ASSSTGEDGYT
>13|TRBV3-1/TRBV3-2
ASSQGQGLTDTQY
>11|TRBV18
ASSQAGNTEAF
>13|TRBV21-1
ASSISRDTCNEQY
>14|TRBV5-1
ASSLISKGGTDTQY
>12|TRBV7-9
ASSFGGEATEAF
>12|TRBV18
ASSLTDRDTEAF
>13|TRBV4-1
ASSQQGVAAYEQY
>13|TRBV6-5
ASGFSDRPFDEQF
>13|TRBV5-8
ASSLDRGEDQPQH
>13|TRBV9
ASSAQGDRSYEQY
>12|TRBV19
ASTRTDDNSPLH
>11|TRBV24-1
ATRPVGGSEQF
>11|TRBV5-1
ASSQGLAHEQF
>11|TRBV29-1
SGLMDGDSGYT
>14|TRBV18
ASSPDRVKVTGELF
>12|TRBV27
ASSRDGRGGELF
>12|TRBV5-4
ASSLGGNNSPLH